Listed here are 24 T cell receptor beta chains from one sample, sequenced in a study of T cells in Graves' hyperthyroidism and ophthalmopathy. RNA transcripts provided the source from which TCR beta CDR3 regions were amplified. HTBI primers drove first-round RT-PCR of the TCR CDR3. TCRdb redid the calling of the multiplex PCR reads with MiXCR, one entry per CDR3 protein. The sample holds hundreds of thousands of distinct CDR3 sequences, around 15% seen once. The sequencing sample was made of blood. These receptor sequences come from a woman aged 25 to 39 with Graves' hyperthyroidism.

This clonotype was detected many times. The J gene is TRBJ2-1, the V gene TRBV28, with D hard to call. CDR1 is MDHEN, CDR2 SYDVKM, per germline. The CDR3 has 13 residues. Between the trimmed V and J ends, which lost 5 bases and 7 bases, there was a span of 12 bases. CDR3 residues: CASSPSFGNEQFF. The CDR3, as DNA: TGTGCCAGCAGTCCCTCTTTTGGAAATGAGCAGTTCTTC.

This chain uses TRBV27 with TRBJ1-6; D ambiguous. V lost 5 bases to trimming and J lost 7 bases, with 9 bases between them. The CDR3 contains 13 residues. CDR1 MNHEY and CDR2 SMNVEV come from the germline V gene (reference sequence). CDR3 protein: CASSIRENSPLHF. The CDR3 DNA reads TGTGCCAGCAGTATCCGGGAGAATTCACCCCTCCACTTT.

This clonotype occurred many times. The chain recombines TRBV3-1 with TRBJ2-3; 7 positions agree with TRBD2. V was pared by 5 bases and J by 5 bases, with 10 bases of the junction left unmatched. CDR1 and CDR2 (germline): LGHDT, YNNKEL (reference sequence). The CDR3 runs 15 residues. The CDR3 is CASSLQTSSGDTQYF. As DNA, the CDR3 is TGTGCCAGCAGCTTGCAGACTAGCTCGGGAGATACGCAGTATTTT.

This clonotype was counted ten times or more. The chain recombines TRBV11-2 with TRBJ2-1, with D tentatively TRBD1 (5 bases). The V gene lost 4 bases and the J gene lost 7 bases, with 17 bases spanning the gap. This CDR3 is 15 amino acids long. The germline V gene encodes CDR1 SGHAT and CDR2 FQNNGV. Here the CDR3 DNA reads TGTGCCAGCAGCTACCCTGGGGCAGCATGGAATGAGCAGTTCTTC. This gives the protein CASSYPGAAWNEQFF.

This clonotype was picked up many times. The chain has TRBV6-1 and TRBJ1-5; tentatively, D is TRBD1 (6 bases). Trimming removed 3 bases at V and 6 bases at J, with 15 bases between. This CDR3 comprises 15 residues. Germline values: CDR1 MNHNS, CDR2 SASEGT. In nucleotides, the CDR3 is TGTGCCAGCAGTGAGAGCACAGGGCTCGGTCAGCCCCAGCATTTT. Translation gives CASSESTGLGQPQHF.

V usage is TRBV3-1 and J usage is TRBJ2-1; D is ambiguous. The CDR3 length is 15 residues. Germline CDR1 LGHDT, CDR2 YNNKEL (reference sequence). Trimming cost V 2 bases and J 8 bases, with 16 bases left between them. This CDR3 reads CASSQSTVGFDEQFF. CDR3 in DNA: TGTGCCAGCAGCCAATCTACGGTTGGCTTCGATGAGCAGTTCTTC.

This clonotype was observed many times. The chain joins TRBV7-6 to TRBJ2-1, with 11 bases identical to TRBD1. The CDR3 covers 18 residues. The V gene end was trimmed by 5 bases and the J gene end by 4 bases; junction bases not matched to a gene: 13. Germline lookup yields CDR1 SGHVS and CDR2 FNYEAQ. The CDR3 region has the DNA TGTGCCAGCAGCCCTAACGGGACAGGGGGTTTCTGGTACAATGAGCAGTTCTTC. Its translation is CASSPNGTGGFWYNEQFF.

This clonotype was recorded at least ten times. This chain uses TRBV6-1 with TRBJ1-1; no definite D call. There are 13 residues in the CDR3. Germline loops: CDR1 MNHNS, CDR2 SASEGT. Trimming removed 8 bases from V and 5 bases from J, with 15 bases in between. The DNA of the CDR3 is TGTGCCAGCTACCTCCGGGGTGTGACTGAAGCTTTCTTT. Protein: CASYLRGVTEAFF.

The rearrangement joins TRBV19 to TRBJ2-7, with 8 bases fitting TRBD1. CDR1 LNHDA and CDR2 SQIVND come from the germline V gene (reference sequence). Trimming cost V 2 bases and J 2 bases; bases outside gene matches: 8. The CDR3 length is 16 residues. DNA of the CDR3: TGTGCCAGTAGTATACGGACAGGGTGGTTAGCCTACGAGCAGTACTTC. Residues: CASSIRTGWLAYEQYF. The full variable domain, in which reference TRBV19 and TRBJ2-7 provide the parts outside the CDR3, is DGGITQSPKYLFRKEGQNVTLSCEQNLNHDAMYWYRQDPGQGLRLIYYSQIVNDFQKGDIAEGYSVSREKKESFPLTVTSAQKNPTAFYLCASSIRTGWLAYEQYFGPGTRLTVT.

This clonotype was seen only a few times. The chain couples TRBV20-1 to TRBJ2-7; the D is unclear. Deletions cut 3 bases from V and 3 bases from J, with 6 bases between. Germline CDR1 reads DFQATT; CDR2 reads SNEGSKA (reference sequence). The CDR3 totals 11 residues. The CDR3 loop reads CSARSGYEQYF. CDR3 nucleotide sequence: TGCAGTGCTAGGTCCGGCTACGAGCAGTACTTC.

In its sample, this clonotype was seen many times. This chain uses TRBV28 with TRBJ2-3; 7 nucleotides agree with TRBD1. This CDR3 is 15 amino acids long. Germline values: CDR1 MDHEN, CDR2 SYDVKM. J gave up 4 bases and V 5 bases, and 9 bases lay outside the gene matches. The CDR3 reads CASSLEGARADTQYF. Here the CDR3 DNA reads TGTGCCAGCAGTCTAGAGGGGGCCAGGGCAGATACGCAGTATTTT.

This chain uses TRBV10-3 with TRBJ1-1; D remains ambiguous. Trimming cost V 6 bases and J 3 bases, with 11 bases left between them. The CDR3 covers 13 residues. CDR1 is ENHRY and CDR2 is SYGVKD in the germline V gene. The CDR3 DNA reads TGTGCCATCAGAGGATCCACTTACACTGAAGCTTTCTTT. Amino acids: CAIRGSTYTEAFF.

The chain carries TRBV7-9 and TRBJ2-1; no clear D. The V end lost 2 bases, the J end lost 7 bases, and 9 bases lay between the germline ends. The CDR3 loop spans 13 amino acids. Germline V CDR1 and CDR2: SEHNR, FQNEAQ (reference sequence). The CDR3 sequence: CASSLMAPNEQFF. CDR3 DNA sequence: TGTGCCAGCAGCTTAATGGCACCAAATGAGCAGTTCTTC.

V usage is TRBV7-2 and J usage is TRBJ2-7; the match to TRBD2 covers 11 bases. The junction had 19 bases not matched to a gene; V was cut back by 3 bases and J by 0 bases. The length of the CDR3 is 21 residues. Germline loops: CDR1 SGHTA, CDR2 FQGNSA. CDR3 sequence: CASSFSPTSGSTVYRSYEQYF. DNA for the CDR3: TGTGCCAGCAGCTTCTCCCCTACTAGCGGGAGCACAGTCTACCGCTCCTACGAGCAGTACTTC.

This clonotype has at least ten counts. This sequence joins TRBV6-1 and TRBJ2-7; D may be TRBD1 (5 bases). CDR1 and CDR2 from the germline V gene are MNHNS and SASEGT. The CDR3 runs to 13 residues. Deletions cut 10 bases from V and 0 bases from J, with 13 bases between. The chain's CDR3 is CATRTGDSYEQYF. CDR3 sequence (DNA): TGTGCCACCCGAACAGGAGACTCCTACGAGCAGTACTTC.

This clonotype has only a few counts. A much larger clone differs from this one at a single base, so this may be a read error. The gene calls are TRBV5-1 and TRBJ1-2; 10 nucleotides align to TRBD1. CDR1 and CDR2 (germline): SGHRS, YFSETQ. There are 15 residues in the CDR3. Written as DNA, the CDR3 is TGCGCCAGCAGCGTCGAGGGGACAGGGGACTATGGCTACATCTTC. Its translation is CASSVEGTGDYGYIF.

This clonotype was seen just once. The rearrangement uses TRBV5-4 and TRBJ1-5, with 8 positions matching TRBD1. Unmatched junction bases numbered 7, after V lost 4 bases and J lost 7 bases. The CDR3 covers 14 residues. Per germline, CDR1 SGHNT and CDR2 YYREEE (reference sequence). The CDR3 loop reads CASSSDRGVQPQHF. CDR3 coding DNA: TGTGCCAGCAGCAGCGACAGGGGAGTCCAGCCCCAGCATTTT.

In its sample, this clonotype was seen many times. The chain couples TRBV2 to TRBJ2-4; 7 nucleotides align to TRBD2. CDR3 length: 13 residues. The V segment lost 8 bases and the J segment 11 bases; nucleotides outside the gene matches: 12. CDR1 and CDR2 (germline): SNHLY, FYNNEI. The CDR3 sequence is CASRGEWDSFQYF. The CDR3 DNA is TGTGCCAGCCGGGGGGAATGGGATTCATTTCAGTACTTC.

This chain uses TRBV12-3 or TRBV12-4 with TRBJ1-3; TRBD1 aligns across 7 bases. With V trimmed by 5 bases and J by 7 bases, 5 bases remained unmatched. The CDR3 runs 13 residues. DNA of the CDR3: TGTGCCAGCAGTATTCGACAGGGTAACACCATATATTTT. This translates into CASSIRQGNTIYF.

This clonotype was recorded many times. The chain joins TRBV5-1 to TRBJ1-1, with D unresolved. The germline V and J ends were trimmed by 3 bases and 2 bases, with 11 bases remaining between them. The CDR3 loop spans 14 amino acids. CDR1 is SGHRS and CDR2 is YFSETQ in the germline V gene. The CDR3: CASSSTDLNTEAFF. As DNA, the CDR3 is TGCGCCAGCAGCTCCACCGATCTTAACACTGAAGCTTTCTTT.

V gene TRBV5-1 combines with J gene TRBJ2-1; 10 bases match TRBD2. V shed 2 bases and J 3 bases; nucleotides not matched to a gene: 5. CDR3 length equals 16 residues. Germline CDR1 reads SGHRS; CDR2 reads YFSETQ. CDR3 loop: CASSLPTSGDYNEQFF. The CDR3 DNA reads as TGCGCCAGCAGCTTACCAACTAGCGGGGACTACAATGAGCAGTTCTTC.

This clonotype was picked up many times. The chain joins TRBV28 to TRBJ1-4; tentatively, D is TRBD1 (5 bases). V lost 5 bases, J lost 0 bases, and 10 bases lay in between. CDR3 length: 15 residues. The germline gives CDR1 MDHEN, CDR2 SYDVKM. This CDR3 is CASSLTVATNEKLFF. CDR3 nucleotide sequence: TGTGCCAGCAGTCTGACAGTTGCAACTAATGAAAAACTGTTTTTT.

This clonotype was found a few times. This chain uses TRBV19 with TRBJ2-1, with 11 positions matching TRBD2. Trimming took 5 bases from V and 7 from J; bases not matched to a gene: 13. Germline V gene data show CDR1 as LNHDA and CDR2 as SQIVND (reference sequence). This CDR3 is built from 17 residues. The chain's CDR3 is CASSPFSLAGVRNEQFF. Here the CDR3 DNA reads TGTGCCAGTAGTCCCTTCTCACTAGCGGGAGTTAGGAATGAGCAGTTCTTC.

This clonotype occurred many times. This chain links TRBV6-1 with TRBJ2-2; TRBD2 matches 9 bases. Germline CDR1 and CDR2: MNHNS and SASEGT. The V and J ends lost 5 bases and 0 bases, in that order; junction bases with no gene match: 7. There are 17 residues in the CDR3. The CDR3 bases are TGTGCCAGCAGTTATAAGCTAGCGGGGTCGAACACCGGGGAGCTGTTTTTT. This gives the protein CASSYKLAGSNTGELFF.